This is a list of T cell receptor beta chains from one sample in a study of blood T cell repertoires in COVID-19. This table comes from immunoSEQ multiplex PCR, and its TCRdb copy is limited to in-frame clones, with some not included. Of more than 95,000 clones listed, roughly 80% are singletons. Sample: peripheral blood. These receptors were taken from a man in his 60s with acute or convalescent COVID-19. Each CDR3 is given with its conserved first and last residue. A D gene is named only where the DNA matches it firmly. A row's size may be missing; if present it is once, few, many or a size class.

- | TRBJ1-2 | - | TRBV28 | TGTGCCACCCTAAGACGGGGGAACTATGGCTACACCTTC | CATLRRGNYGYTF
TRBD2 | TRBJ2-3 | - | TRBV4-1 | TGCGCCAGCAGCCAATGGACTAGACTCTCTAGCACAGATACGCAGTATTTT | CASSQWTRLSSTDTQYF
- | TRBJ2-1 | - | TRBV7-2 | TGTGCCAGCAGCACTTACAATGAGCAGTTCTTC | CASSTYNEQFF
TRBD1 | TRBJ1-1 | - | TRBV4-3 | TGCGCCAGCAGCCAAGAGGGGACAGGGGGCGGTAGGATGGGGACGAACACTGAAGCTTTCTTT | CASSQEGTGGGRMGTNTEAFF
TRBD2 | TRBJ2-1 | - | TRBV28 | TGTGCCAGCATAGGAGCGGGAGTATGGGATGAGCAGTTCTTC | CASIGAGVWDEQFF
- | TRBJ1-5 | - | TRBV29-1 | TGCAGCGTTGTTCTCCTGGAAGGGGATAGCAATCAGCCCCAGCATTTT | CSVVLLEGDSNQPQHF
- | TRBJ2-7 | - | TRBV5-5 | TGTGCCAGCAGCTATAGGGAGCCCTACGAGCAGTACTTC | CASSYREPYEQYF
TRBD2 | TRBJ2-2 | - | TRBV11-2 | TGTGCCAGCACTCCTCTAGCGGAGACCGGGGAGCTGTTTTTT | CASTPLAETGELFF
- | TRBJ2-1 | - | TRBV27 | TGTGCCAGCGCCCTTCGACAGGCCCCCTACAATGAGCAGTTCTTC | CASALRQAPYNEQFF
TRBD2 | TRBJ2-1 | - | TRBV6-5 | TGTGCCAGCACCCGAAGCGGGAGAGGTGATGAGCAGTTCTTC | CASTRSGRGDEQFF
TRBD1 | TRBJ1-4 | - | TRBV4-1 | TGCGCCAGCAGCCAGGCCGGGACAGGGTCTGAAAAACTGTTTTTT | CASSQAGTGSEKLFF
TRBD1 | TRBJ1-5 | - | TRBV19 | TGTGCCAGTAGTACCGACAGGGGGCTTACTCAGCCCCAGCATTTT | CASSTDRGLTQPQHF
TRBD1 | TRBJ1-3 | - | TRBV7-8 | TGTGCCAGCAGCCGGGACAGGGCTGGAAACACCATATATTTT | CASSRDRAGNTIYF
- | TRBJ2-5 | - | TRBV3-1/TRBV3-2 | TGTGCCAGCAGCCAAGATGTGGGGTCTAGGGGAGAGACCCAGTACTTC | CASSQDVGSRGETQYF
- | TRBJ1-1 | once | TRBV28 | TGTGCCAGCACCCCCGGCGGTCCCTACTCTTTCTTT | CASTPGGPYSFF
- | TRBJ1-1 | - | TRBV11-2 | TGTGCCAGCAGCCCGGGACATTCGGCGAACACTGAAGCTTTCTTT | CASSPGHSANTEAFF
- | TRBJ1-1 | - | TRBV9 | TGTGCCAGCAGCCCCAAGGTGGCGCGGACTGAAGCTTTCTTT | CASSPKVARTEAFF
- | TRBJ2-1 | - | TRBV28 | TGTGCCAGCAGTCCCAGGACTATGGGGTACAATGAGCAGTTCTTC | CASSPRTMGYNEQFF
- | TRBJ1-4 | once | TRBV5-5 | TGTGCCAGCAGCTCGGGTTGGACAGCTGGTGAAAAACTGTTTTTT | CASSSGWTAGEKLFF
TRBD2 | TRBJ2-3 | few | TRBV2 | TGTGCCAGCAGGTCCGGGACTAGCGCGAACACAGATACGCAGTATTTT | CASRSGTSANTDTQYF
TRBD2 | TRBJ2-1 | - | TRBV27 | TGTGCCAGCAGTCCGGGACTAGCGGGGTACAATGAGCAGTTCTTC | CASSPGLAGYNEQFF
- | TRBJ1-2 | few | TRBV11-3 | TGTGCCAGCAGCTTAGAGGGGACTCCCACCTTC | CASSLEGTPTF
- | TRBJ1-5 | - | TRBV6-6 | TGTGCCAGCAGTACAGGGTATAGCAATCAGCCCCAGCATTTT | CASSTGYSNQPQHF
TRBD1 | TRBJ1-5 | - | TRBV4-1 | TGCGCCAGCAGCCAGAACCCAGGACAGGGGGTGAATCAGCCCCAGCATTTT | CASSQNPGQGVNQPQHF
- | TRBJ1-4 | - | TRBV14 | TGTGCCAGCAGCCTAAGCCACAGGGCTGGGAATGAAAAACTGTTTTTT | CASSLSHRAGNEKLFF
- | TRBJ1-2 | - | TRBV6-5 | TGTGCCAGCAGTTACTCCGGGGGGTTCGATGGCTACACCTTC | CASSYSGGFDGYTF
- | TRBJ1-1 | - | TRBV18 | TGTGCCAGCTCACGCAGGGGAGAGGAAACTGAAGCTTTCTTT | CASSRRGEETEAFF
- | TRBJ2-3 | - | TRBV24-1 | TGTGCCACCAGTGATTTGCTCGCAGATACGCAGTATTTT | CATSDLLADTQYF
- | TRBJ1-1 | - | TRBV29-1 | TGCAGCGTTACCGAAGGGGCTTTGAACACTGAAGCTTTCTTT | CSVTEGALNTEAFF
TRBD1 | TRBJ1-1 | - | TRBV27 | TGTGCCAGCAGTTTTTGGGACAGGCAGATAGCTTTCTTT | CASSFWDRQIAFF
TRBD1 | TRBJ2-2 | - | TRBV2 | TGTGCCAGCAGCCACTACAGGGGGCACACGAACACCGGGGAGCTGTTTTTT | CASSHYRGHTNTGELFF